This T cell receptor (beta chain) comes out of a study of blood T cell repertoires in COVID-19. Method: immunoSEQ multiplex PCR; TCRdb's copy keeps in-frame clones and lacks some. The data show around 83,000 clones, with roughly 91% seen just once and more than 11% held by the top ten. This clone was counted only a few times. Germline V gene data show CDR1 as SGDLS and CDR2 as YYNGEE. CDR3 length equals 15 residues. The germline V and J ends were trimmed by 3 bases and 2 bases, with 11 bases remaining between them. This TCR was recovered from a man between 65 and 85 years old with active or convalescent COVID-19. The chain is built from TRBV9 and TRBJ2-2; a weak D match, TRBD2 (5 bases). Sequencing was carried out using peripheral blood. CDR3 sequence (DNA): TGTGCCAGCAGCGCAGACTACTATAACACCGGGGAGCTGTTTTTT. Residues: CASSADYYNTGELFF. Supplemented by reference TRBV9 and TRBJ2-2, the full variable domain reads DSGVTQTPKHLITATGQRVTLRCSPRSGDLSVYWYQQSLDQGLQFLIQYYNGEERAKGNILERFSAQQFPDLHSELNLSSLELGDSALYFCASSADYYNTGELFFGEGSRLTVL.